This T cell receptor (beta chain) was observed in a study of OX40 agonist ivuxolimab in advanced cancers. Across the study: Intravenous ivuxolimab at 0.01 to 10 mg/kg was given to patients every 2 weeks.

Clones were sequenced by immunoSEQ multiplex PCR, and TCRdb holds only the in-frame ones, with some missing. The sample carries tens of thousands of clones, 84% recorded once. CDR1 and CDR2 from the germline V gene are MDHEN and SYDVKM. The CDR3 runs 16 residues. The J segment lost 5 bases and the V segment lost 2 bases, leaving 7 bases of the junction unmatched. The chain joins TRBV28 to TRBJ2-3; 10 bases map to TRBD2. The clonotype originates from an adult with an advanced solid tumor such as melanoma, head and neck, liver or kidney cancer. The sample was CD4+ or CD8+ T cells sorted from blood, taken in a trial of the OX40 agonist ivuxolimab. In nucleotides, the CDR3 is TGTGCCAGCAGTTTAGGTGGAGCGGGAGGGTTAGATACGCAGTATTTT. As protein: CASSLGGAGGLDTQYF.